The present entry profiles one T cell receptor beta chain with its context. The antigen remains undetermined. Through a sample-barcoded 5' primer and a J-beta primer mix, a second PCR was run for roughly 6 to 12 cycles. Each CDR3 protein gets one entry after TCRdb re-called the 5' RACE reads with MiXCR. The repertoire holds under 2 million distinct CDR3 sequences, with roughly a third as singletons. This sample is part of a study of blood T cells in healthy people across ages. Study-level findings and limits: Reliance upon unsorted PBMCs precluded definitive naive versus antigen-experienced comparison.

The V gene's germline CDR1 is DFQATT and CDR2 SNEGSKA (reference sequence). V lost 6 bases, J lost 4 bases, and 19 bases lay in between. The CDR3 sequence is 15 residues long. J is TRBJ2-1 and V is TRBV20-1; D perhaps matches TRBD2 (7 bases). This TCR came from a woman aged 25 to 39 in good health. Source material: blood. This chain's CDR3 is CSAPLGGAAYNEQFF. CDR3 bases: TGCAGTGCACCTTTAGGGGGGGCCGCGTACAATGAGCAGTTCTTC.